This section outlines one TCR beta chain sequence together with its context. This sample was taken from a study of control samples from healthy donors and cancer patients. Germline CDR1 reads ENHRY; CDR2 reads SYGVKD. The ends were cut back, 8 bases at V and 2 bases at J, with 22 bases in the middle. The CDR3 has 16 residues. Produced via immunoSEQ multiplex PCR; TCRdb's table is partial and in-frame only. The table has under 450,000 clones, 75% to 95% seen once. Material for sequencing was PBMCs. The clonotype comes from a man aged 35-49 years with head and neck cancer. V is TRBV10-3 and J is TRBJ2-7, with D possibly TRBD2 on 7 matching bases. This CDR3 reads CAISTTIGGAAYEQYF. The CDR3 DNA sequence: TGTGCCATCTCTACCACGATTGGGGGGGCCGCCTACGAGCAGTACTTC.